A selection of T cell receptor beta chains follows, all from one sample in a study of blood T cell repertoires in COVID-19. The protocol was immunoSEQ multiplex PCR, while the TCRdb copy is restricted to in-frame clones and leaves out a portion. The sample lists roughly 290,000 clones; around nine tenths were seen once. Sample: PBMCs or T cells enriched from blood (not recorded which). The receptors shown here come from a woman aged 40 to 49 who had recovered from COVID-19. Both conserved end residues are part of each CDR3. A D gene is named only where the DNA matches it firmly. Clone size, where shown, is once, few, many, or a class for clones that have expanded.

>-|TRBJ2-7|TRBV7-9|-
TGTGCCAGCAGCCAAAACACGAAAACCTACGAGCAGTACTTC
CASSQNTKTYEQYF
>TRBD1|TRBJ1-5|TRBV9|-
TGTGCCAGCGCCCAGGGGGAGTATAGCAATCAGCCCCAGCATTTT
CASAQGEYSNQPQHF
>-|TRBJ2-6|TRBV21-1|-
TGTGCCAGCAGCCCGTGGGACAGGGGATTCTCTGGGGCCAACGTCCTGACTTTC
CASSPWDRGFSGANVLTF
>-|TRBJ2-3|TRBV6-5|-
TGTGCCAGCACAGGTAGAGTAGATACGCAGTATTTT
CASTGRVDTQYF
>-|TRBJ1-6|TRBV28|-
TGTGCCAGCAGTTTTCTTCGGTCACCCCTCCACTTT
CASSFLRSPLHF
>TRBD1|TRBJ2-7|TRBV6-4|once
TGTGCCAGCAGTGGACAGGGTTCCCCCAGACCTACCTACGAGCAGTACTTC
CASSGQGSPRPTYEQYF
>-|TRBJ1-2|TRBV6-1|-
TGTGCCAGCAGTGAACCGGGGGGGGTCTCTGGCTACACCTTC
CASSEPGGVSGYTF
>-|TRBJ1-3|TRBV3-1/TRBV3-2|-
TGTGCCAGCAGTCCCGGCTCTGGAAACACCATATATTTT
CASSPGSGNTIYF
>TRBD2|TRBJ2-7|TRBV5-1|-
TGCGCCAGCAGCTGGGGGGGACTAGCGGGAGTTTACGAGCAGTACTTC
CASSWGGLAGVYEQYF
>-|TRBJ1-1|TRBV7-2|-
TGTGCCAGCAGCTTACACTGGGGGGGAAGCGCTGAAGCTTTCTTT
CASSLHWGGSAEAFF
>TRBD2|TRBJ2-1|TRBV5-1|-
TGCGCCAGCAGCTTCATAGCGGGAAGAAACAATGAGCAGTTCTTC
CASSFIAGRNNEQFF
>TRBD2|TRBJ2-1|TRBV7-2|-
TGTGCCAGCAGCCCGACCCCTAGCGGGAGCTACAATGAGCAGTTCTTC
CASSPTPSGSYNEQFF
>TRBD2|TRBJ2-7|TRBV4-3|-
TGCGCCAGCAGCCAAGATACGGGGGGAACCTACGAGCAGTACTTC
CASSQDTGGTYEQYF
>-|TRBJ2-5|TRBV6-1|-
TGTGCCAGCAGTGAAGGGGCAGAACCCCAAGAGACCCAGTACTTC
CASSEGAEPQETQYF
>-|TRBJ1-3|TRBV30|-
TGTGCCTGGGCCCGGGGGACGGGAAACACCATATATTTT
CAWARGTGNTIYF
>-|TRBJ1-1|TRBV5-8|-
TGTGCCAGCAGCGCGGGGGGAATGAACACTGAAGCTTTCTTT
CASSAGGMNTEAFF
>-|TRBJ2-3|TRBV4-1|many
TGCGCCAGCAGCCACCGCGAATCAGATACGCAGTATTTT
CASSHRESDTQYF